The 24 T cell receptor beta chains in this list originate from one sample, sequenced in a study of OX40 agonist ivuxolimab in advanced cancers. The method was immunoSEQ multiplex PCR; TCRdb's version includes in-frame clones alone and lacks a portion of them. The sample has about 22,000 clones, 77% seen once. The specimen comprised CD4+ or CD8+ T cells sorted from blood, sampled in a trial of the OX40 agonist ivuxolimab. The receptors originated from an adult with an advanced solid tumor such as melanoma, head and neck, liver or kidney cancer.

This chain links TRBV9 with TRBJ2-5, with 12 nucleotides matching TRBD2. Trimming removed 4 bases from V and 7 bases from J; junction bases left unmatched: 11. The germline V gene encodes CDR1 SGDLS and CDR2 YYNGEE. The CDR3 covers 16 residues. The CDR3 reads CASSPQTGLAGGTQYF. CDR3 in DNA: TGTGCCAGCAGCCCACAAACGGGACTAGCGGGCGGGACCCAGTACTTC.

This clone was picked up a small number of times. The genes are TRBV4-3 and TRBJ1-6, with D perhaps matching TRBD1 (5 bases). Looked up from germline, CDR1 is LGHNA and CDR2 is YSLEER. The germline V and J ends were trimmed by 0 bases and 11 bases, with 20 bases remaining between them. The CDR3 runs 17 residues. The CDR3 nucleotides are TGCGCCAGCAGCCAAGAAGTGGTAGGACGGGGGGATCCACCCCTCCACTTT. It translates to CASSQEVVGRGDPPLHF.

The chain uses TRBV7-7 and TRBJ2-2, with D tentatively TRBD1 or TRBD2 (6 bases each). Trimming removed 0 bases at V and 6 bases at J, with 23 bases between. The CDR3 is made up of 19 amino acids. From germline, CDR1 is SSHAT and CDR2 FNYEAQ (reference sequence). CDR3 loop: CASSLARRDTPNTAGELFF. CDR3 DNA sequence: TGTGCCAGCAGCTTAGCGCGGCGGGACACCCCTAACACTGCCGGGGAGCTGTTTTTT.

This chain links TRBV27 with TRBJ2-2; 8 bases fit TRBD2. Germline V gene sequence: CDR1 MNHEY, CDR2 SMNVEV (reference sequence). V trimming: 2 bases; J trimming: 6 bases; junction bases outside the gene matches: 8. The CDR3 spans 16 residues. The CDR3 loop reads CASSLVTGGLPGELFF. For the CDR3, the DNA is TGTGCCAGCAGTTTAGTGACGGGGGGGCTTCCCGGGGAGCTGTTTTTT.

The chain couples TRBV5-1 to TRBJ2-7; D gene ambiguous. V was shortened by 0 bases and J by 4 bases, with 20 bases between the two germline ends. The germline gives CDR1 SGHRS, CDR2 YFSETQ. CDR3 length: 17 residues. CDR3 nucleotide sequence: TGCGCCAGCAGCTTGGCCGCGCAGGCATACATTATTTACGAGCAGTACTTC. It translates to CASSLAAQAYIIYEQYF.

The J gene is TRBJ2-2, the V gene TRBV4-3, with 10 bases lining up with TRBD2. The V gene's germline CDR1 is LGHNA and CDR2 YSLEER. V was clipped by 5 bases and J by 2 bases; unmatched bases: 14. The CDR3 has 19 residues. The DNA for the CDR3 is TGCGCCAGCAGCGACGGCGGTGCACTAGCGGGGACTAACACCGGGGAGCTGTTTTTT. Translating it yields CASSDGGALAGTNTGELFF.

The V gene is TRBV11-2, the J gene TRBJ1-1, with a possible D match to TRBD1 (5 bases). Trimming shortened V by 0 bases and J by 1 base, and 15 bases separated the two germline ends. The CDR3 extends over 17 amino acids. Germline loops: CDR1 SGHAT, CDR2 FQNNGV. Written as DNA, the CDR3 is TGTGCCAGCAGCTTAGAGGTCTGGGACGTAAGGAACACTGAAGCTTTCTTT. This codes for CASSLEVWDVRNTEAFF.

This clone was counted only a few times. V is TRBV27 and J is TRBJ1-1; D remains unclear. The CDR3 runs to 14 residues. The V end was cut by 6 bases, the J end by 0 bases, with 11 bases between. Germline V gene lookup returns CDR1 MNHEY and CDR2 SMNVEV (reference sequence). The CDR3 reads CASSRGVLNTEAFF. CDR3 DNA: TGTGCCAGCAGCCGTGGAGTCTTGAACACTGAAGCTTTCTTT.

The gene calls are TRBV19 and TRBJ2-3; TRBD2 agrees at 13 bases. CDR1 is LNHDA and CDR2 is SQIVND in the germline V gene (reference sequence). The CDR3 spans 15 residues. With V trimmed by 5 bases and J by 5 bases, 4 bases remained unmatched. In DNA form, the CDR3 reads TGTGCCAGTAGTCGGACTAGCGGGGGAGGAGATACGCAGTATTTT. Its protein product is CASSRTSGGGDTQYF.

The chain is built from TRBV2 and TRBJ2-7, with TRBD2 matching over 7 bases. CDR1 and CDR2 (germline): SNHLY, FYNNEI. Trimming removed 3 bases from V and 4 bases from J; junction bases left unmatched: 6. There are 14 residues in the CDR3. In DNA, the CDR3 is TGTGCCAGCAGTGATGGGACTAAACTTTACGAGCAGTACTTC. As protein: CASSDGTKLYEQYF.

The CDR3 coding sequence is TGCGCCAGCAGCCAAGGATTTAACTATGGCTACACCTTC. Protein sequence: CASSQGFNYGYTF. The chain recombines TRBV4-3 with TRBJ1-2; D unresolved. Germline V gene sequence: CDR1 LGHNA, CDR2 YSLEER. V was shortened by 1 base and J by 1 base, with 4 bases between the two germline ends. This CDR3 is built from 13 residues.

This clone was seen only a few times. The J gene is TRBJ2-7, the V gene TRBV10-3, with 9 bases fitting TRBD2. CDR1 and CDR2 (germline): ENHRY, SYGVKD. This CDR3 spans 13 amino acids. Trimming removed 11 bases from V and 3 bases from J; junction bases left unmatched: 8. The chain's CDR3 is CAAGGVADYEQYF. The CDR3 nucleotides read TGTGCCGCGGGGGGGGTAGCGGACTACGAGCAGTACTTC.

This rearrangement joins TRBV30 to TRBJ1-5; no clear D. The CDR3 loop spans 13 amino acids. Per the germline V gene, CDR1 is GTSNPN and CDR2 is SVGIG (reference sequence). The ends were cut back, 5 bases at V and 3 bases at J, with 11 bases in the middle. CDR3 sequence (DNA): TGTGCCTGGTCGGTCGGGATCAATCAGCCCCAGCATTTT. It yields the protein CAWSVGINQPQHF.

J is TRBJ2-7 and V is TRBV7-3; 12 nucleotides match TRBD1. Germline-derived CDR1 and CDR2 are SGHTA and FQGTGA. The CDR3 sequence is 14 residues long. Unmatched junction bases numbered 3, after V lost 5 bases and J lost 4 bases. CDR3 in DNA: TGTGCCAGCAGCCCGGGACAGGGGGCATACGAGCAGTACTTC. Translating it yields CASSPGQGAYEQYF.

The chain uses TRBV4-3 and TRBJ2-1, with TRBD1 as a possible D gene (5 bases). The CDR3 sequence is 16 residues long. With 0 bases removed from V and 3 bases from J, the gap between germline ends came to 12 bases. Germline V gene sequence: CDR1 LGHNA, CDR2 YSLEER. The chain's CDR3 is CASSQENRIFYNEQFF. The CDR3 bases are TGCGCCAGCAGCCAAGAAAACAGGATATTCTACAATGAGCAGTTCTTC.

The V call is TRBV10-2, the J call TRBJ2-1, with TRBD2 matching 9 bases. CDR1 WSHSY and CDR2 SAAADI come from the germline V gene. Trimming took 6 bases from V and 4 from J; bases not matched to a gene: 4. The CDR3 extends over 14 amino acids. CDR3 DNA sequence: TGCGCCAGCAGGAGCGGGGGGACTTACAATGAGCAGTTCTTC. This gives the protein CASRSGGTYNEQFF.

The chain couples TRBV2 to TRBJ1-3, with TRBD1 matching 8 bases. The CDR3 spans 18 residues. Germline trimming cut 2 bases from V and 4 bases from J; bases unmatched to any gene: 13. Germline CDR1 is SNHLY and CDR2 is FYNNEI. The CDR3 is CASSEMGQGASSGNTIYF. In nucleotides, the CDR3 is TGTGCCAGCAGTGAAATGGGTCAGGGGGCAAGTTCCGGAAACACCATATATTTT.

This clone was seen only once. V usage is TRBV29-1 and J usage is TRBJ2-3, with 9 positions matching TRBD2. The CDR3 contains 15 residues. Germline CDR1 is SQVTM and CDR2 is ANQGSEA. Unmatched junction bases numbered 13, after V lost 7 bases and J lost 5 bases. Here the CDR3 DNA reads TGCAGCGCCCGAAAGGTAGCGGGGGTTGGAGATACGCAGTATTTT. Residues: CSARKVAGVGDTQYF.

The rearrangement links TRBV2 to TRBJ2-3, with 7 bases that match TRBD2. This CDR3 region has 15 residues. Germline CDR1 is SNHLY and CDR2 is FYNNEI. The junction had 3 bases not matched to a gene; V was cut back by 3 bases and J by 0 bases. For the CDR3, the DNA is TGTGCCAGCAGTGAGGGGGGGTCTAGCACAGATACGCAGTATTTT. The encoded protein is CASSEGGSSTDTQYF.

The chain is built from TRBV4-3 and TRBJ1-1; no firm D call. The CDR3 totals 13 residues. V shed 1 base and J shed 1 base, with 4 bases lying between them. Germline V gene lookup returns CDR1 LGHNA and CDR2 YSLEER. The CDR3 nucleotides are TGCGCCAGCAGCCAAGGAGAGAACACTGAAGCTTTCTTT. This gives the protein CASSQGENTEAFF.

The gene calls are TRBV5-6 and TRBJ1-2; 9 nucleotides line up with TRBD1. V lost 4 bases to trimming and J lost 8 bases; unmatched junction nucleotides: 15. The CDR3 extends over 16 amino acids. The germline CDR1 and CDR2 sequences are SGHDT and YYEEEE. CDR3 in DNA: TGTGCCAGCAGCGAGGATCCGGGACAGGGCTGGTGGGGCTACACCTTC. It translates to CASSEDPGQGWWGYTF.

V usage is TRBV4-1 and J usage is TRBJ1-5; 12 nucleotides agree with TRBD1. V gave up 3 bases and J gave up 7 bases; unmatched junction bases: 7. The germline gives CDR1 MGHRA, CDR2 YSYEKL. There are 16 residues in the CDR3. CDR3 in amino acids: CASSHAGQGAKQPQHF. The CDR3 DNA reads TGCGCCAGCAGCCACGCGGGACAGGGGGCGAAGCAGCCCCAGCATTTT.

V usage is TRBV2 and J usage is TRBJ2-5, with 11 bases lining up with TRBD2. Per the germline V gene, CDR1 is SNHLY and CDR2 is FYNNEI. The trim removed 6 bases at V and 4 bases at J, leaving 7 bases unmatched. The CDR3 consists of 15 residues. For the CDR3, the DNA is TGTGCCAGCAGACCTAGCGGGGGGAGTGGAGAGACCCAGTACTTC. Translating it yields CASRPSGGSGETQYF.

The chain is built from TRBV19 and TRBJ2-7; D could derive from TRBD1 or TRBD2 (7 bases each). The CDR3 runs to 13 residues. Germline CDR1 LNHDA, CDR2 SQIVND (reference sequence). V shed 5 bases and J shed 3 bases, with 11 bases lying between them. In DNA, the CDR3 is TGTGCCAGTAGTCCAGGGGGGGTCTACGAGCAGTACTTC. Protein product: CASSPGGVYEQYF.